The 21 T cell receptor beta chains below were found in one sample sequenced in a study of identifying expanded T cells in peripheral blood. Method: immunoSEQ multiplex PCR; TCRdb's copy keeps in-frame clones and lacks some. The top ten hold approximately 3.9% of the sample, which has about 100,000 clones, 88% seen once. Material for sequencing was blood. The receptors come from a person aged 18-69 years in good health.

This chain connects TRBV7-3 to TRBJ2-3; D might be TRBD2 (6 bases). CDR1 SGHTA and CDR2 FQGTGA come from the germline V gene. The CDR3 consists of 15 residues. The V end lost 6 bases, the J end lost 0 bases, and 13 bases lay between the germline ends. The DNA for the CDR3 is TGTGCCAGCAGTGTGGGGCGGGGAAGCACAGATACGCAGTATTTT. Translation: CASSVGRGSTDTQYF.

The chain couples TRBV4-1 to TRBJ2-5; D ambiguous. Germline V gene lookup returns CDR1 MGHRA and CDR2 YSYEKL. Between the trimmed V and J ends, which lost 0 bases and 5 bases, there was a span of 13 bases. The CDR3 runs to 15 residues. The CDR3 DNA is TGCGCCAGCAGCCAAGATCCTAGGGCTTTGGAGACCCAGTACTTC. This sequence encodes CASSQDPRALETQYF.

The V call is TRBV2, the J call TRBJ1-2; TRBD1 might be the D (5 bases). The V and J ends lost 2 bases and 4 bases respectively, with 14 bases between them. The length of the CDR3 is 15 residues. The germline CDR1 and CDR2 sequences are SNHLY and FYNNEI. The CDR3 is CASSEQGGGRYGYTF. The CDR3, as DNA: TGTGCCAGCAGTGAACAGGGAGGCGGCCGCTATGGCTACACCTTC. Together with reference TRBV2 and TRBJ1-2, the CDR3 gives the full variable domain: EPEVTQTPSHQVTQMGQEVILRCVPISNHLYFYWYRQILGQKVEFLVSFYNNEISEKSEIFDDQFSVERPDGSNFTLKIRSTKLEDSAMYFCASSEQGGGRYGYTFGSGTRLTVV.

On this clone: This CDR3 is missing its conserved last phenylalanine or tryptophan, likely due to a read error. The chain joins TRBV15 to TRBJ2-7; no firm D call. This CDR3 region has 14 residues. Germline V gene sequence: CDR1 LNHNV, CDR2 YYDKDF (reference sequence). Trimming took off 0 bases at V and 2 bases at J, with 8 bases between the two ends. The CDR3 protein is CATSRDSGPYEQYL. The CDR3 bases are TGTGCCACCAGCAGAGATAGTGGTCCCTACGAGCAGTACCTC.

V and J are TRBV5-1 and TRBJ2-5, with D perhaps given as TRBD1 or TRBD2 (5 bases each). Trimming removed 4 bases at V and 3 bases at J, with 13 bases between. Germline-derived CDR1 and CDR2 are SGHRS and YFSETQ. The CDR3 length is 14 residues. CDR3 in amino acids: CASSPGQEKETQYF. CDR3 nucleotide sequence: TGCGCCAGCAGCCCGGGGCAGGAGAAAGAGACCCAGTACTTC.

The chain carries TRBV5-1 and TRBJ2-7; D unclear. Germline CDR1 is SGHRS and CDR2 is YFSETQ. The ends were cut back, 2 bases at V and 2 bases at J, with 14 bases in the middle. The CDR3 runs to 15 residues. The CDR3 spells CASSLAADRAYEQYF. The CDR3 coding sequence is TGCGCCAGCAGCTTAGCCGCAGATAGGGCCTACGAGCAGTACTTC.

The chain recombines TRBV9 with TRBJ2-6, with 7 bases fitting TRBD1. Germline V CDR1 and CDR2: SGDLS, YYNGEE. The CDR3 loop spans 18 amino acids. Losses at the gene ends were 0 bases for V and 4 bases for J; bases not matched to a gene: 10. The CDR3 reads CASSVVGTASHGANVLTF. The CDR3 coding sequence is TGTGCCAGCAGCGTAGTGGGGACAGCTTCTCACGGGGCCAACGTCCTGACTTTC.

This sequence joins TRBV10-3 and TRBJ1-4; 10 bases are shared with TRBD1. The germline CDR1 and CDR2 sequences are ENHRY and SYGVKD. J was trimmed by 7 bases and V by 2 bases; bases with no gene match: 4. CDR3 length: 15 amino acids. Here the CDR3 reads CAISEGGTGVEKLFF. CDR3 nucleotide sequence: TGTGCCATCAGTGAGGGGGGGACAGGGGTTGAAAAACTGTTTTTT.

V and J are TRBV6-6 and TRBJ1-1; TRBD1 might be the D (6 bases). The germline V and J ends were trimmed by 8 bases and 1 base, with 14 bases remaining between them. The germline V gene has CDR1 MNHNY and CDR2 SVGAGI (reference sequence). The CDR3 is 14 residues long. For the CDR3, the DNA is TGTGCCAGCCAATACAGGGATCCGAACACTGAAGCTTTCTTT. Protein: CASQYRDPNTEAFF.

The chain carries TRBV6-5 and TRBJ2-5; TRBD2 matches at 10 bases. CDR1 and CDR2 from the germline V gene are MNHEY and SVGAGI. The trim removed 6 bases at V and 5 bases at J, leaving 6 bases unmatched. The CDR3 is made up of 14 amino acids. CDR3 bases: TGTGCCAGCAGACTAGCGGGATTTCACGAGACCCAGTACTTC. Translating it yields CASRLAGFHETQYF.

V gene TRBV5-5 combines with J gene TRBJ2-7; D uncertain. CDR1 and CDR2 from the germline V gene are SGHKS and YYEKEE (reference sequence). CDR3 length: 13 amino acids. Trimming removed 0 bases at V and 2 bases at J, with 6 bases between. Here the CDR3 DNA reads TGTGCCAGCAGCTTGGGCAACACCTACGAGCAGTACTTC. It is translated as CASSLGNTYEQYF.

The CDR3 sequence: CASSGGLDTGELFF. The CDR3 bases are TGTGCCAGCAGCGGGGGACTCGACACCGGGGAGCTGTTTTTT. V usage is TRBV21-1 and J usage is TRBJ2-2; TRBD2 was called by the table and not checked on the DNA. TRBV21-1 is a documented pseudogene. The length of the CDR3 is 14 residues.

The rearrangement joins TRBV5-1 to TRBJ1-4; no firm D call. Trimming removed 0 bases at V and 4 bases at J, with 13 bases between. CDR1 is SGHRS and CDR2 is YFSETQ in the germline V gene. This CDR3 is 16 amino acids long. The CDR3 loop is CASSLASFGVNEKLFF. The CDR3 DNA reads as TGCGCCAGCAGCTTGGCAAGTTTCGGGGTTAATGAAAAACTGTTTTTT.

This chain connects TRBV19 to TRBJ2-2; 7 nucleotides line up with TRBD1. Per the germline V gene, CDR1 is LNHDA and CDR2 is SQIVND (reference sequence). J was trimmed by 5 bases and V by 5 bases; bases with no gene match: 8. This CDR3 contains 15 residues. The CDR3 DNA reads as TGTGCCAGTAGTGATGCCGGGACAGAAACCGGGGAGCTGTTTTTT. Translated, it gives CASSDAGTETGELFF. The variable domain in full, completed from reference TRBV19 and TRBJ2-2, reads DGGITQSPKYLFRKEGQNVTLSCEQNLNHDAMYWYRQDPGQGLRLIYYSQIVNDFQKGDIAEGYSVSREKKESFPLTVTSAQKNPTAFYLCASSDAGTETGELFFGEGSRLTVL.

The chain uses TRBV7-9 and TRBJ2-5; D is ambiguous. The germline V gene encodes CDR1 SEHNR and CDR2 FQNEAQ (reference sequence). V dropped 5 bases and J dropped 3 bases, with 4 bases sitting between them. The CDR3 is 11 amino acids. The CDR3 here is CASSIKETQYF. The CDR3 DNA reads TGTGCCAGCAGCATAAAAGAGACCCAGTACTTC.

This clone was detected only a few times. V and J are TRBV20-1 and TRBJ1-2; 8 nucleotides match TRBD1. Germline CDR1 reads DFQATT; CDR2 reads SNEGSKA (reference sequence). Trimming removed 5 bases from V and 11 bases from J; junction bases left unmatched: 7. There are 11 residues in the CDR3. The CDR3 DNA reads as TGCAGTGCTTCCGGGACAGGCCTTTACACCTTC. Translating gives CSASGTGLYTF.

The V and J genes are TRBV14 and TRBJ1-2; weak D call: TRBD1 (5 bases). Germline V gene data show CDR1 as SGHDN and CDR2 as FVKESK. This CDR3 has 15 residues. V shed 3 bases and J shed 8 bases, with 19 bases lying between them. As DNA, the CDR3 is TGTGCCAGCAGCCAGACCCCTCAGGGAAGAGAAGGCTACACCTTC. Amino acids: CASSQTPQGREGYTF.

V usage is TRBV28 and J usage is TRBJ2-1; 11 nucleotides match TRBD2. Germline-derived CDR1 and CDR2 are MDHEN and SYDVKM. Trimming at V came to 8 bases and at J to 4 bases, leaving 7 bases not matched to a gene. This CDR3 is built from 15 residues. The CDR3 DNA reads TGTGCCAGCGATAGCGGGAGGGCGGAATACAATGAGCAGTTCTTC. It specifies CASDSGRAEYNEQFF.

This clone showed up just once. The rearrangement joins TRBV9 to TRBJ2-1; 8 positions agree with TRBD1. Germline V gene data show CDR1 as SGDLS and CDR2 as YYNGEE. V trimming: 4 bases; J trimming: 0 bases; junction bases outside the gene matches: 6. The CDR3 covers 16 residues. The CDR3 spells CASSPRTGSSYNEQFF. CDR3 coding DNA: TGTGCCAGCAGCCCTCGGACAGGGAGCTCCTACAATGAGCAGTTCTTC. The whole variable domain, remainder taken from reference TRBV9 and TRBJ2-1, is DSGVTQTPKHLITATGQRVTLRCSPRSGDLSVYWYQQSLDQGLQFLIQYYNGEERAKGNILERFSAQQFPDLHSELNLSSLELGDSALYFCASSPRTGSSYNEQFFGPGTRLTVL.

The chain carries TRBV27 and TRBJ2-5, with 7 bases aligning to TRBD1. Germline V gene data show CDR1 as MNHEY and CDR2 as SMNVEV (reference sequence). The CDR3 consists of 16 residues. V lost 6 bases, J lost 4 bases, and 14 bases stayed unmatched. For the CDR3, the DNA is TGTGCCAGCAGGGAGAGACAGGGCCTAGTTTCAGAGACCCAGTACTTC. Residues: CASRERQGLVSETQYF.

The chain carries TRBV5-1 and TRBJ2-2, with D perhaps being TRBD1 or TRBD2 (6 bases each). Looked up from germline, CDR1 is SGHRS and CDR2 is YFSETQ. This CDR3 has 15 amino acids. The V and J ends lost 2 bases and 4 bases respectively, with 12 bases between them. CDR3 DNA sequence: TGCGCCAGCAGCTTACGGGGGCCGGGCACCGGGGAGCTGTTTTTT. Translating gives CASSLRGPGTGELFF.